The T cell receptor (beta chain) under discussion was sequenced for a study of blood T cell repertoires in COVID-19. For the study at large: The United States, Italy and Spain were the sources of the acute and convalescent COVID-19 samples. Sample material is recorded as cDNA or gDNA derived from T cells, B-cell-depleted T cells, or PBMCs.

With V trimmed by 4 bases and J by 0 bases, 6 bases remained unmatched. Germline V lookup: CDR1 SGHTA, CDR2 FQGNSA. The CDR3 is made up of 17 amino acids. Symptom resolution, clearance, or two negative PCRs marked the recovered donors of Cohort 3. In the original processing: Counts of nucleated cells, estimated from reference gene primer amplification, were obtained. Sequenced by immunoSEQ multiplex PCR; TCRdb stores in-frame clones only, minus some. The DNA gave D and trimming, while V, J and clone size come from that table. Found here are hundreds of thousands of clones, about nine tenths of them singletons; the top ten hold about 4%.

V gene TRBV7-2 combines with J gene TRBJ2-2; 9 bases map to TRBD2. This sequence was found in a man aged 30 to 39 who had recovered from COVID-19. The sample was PBMCs or T cells enriched from blood (not recorded which). The CDR3 region has the DNA TGTGCCAGCAGCTCGACTAGACTAGCGGCGAACACCGGGGAGCTGTTTTTT. Amino acid sequence: CASSSTRLAANTGELFF. Full variable domain (remainder filled in from reference TRBV7-2 and TRBJ2-2): GAGVSQSPSNKVTEKGKDVELRCDPISGHTALYWYRQSLGQGLEFLIYFQGNSAPDKSGLPSDRFSAERTGGSVSTLTIQRTQQEDSAVYLCASSSTRLAANTGELFFGEGSRLTVL.